These 9 T cell receptor beta chains were sequenced from one sample in a study of blood T cell repertoires in COVID-19. The method was immunoSEQ multiplex PCR; TCRdb's version includes in-frame clones alone and lacks a portion of them. In the table there are under 250,000 clones, roughly 82% of which are singletons. Specimen: peripheral blood. The receptors originated from a woman aged 80 or older with COVID-19, enrolled during active disease.

The rearrangement joins TRBV2 to TRBJ2-3, with a tentative D call TRBD2 (5 bases). Germline V gene lookup returns CDR1 SNHLY and CDR2 FYNNEI. The germline V and J ends were trimmed by 6 bases and 2 bases, with 12 bases remaining between them. This CDR3 contains 14 residues. This CDR3 is CASRIRELTDTQYF. The DNA for the CDR3 is TGTGCCAGCAGAATCCGGGAACTCACAGATACGCAGTATTTT.

V gene TRBV5-1 combines with J gene TRBJ2-5; D might be TRBD2 (6 bases). From germline, CDR1 is SGHRS and CDR2 YFSETQ. The V and J ends lost 10 bases and 1 base respectively, with 17 bases between them. This CDR3 region has 14 residues. The CDR3 sequence is CAGTELRGQETQYF. The CDR3 DNA follows: TGCGCCGGGACTGAACTTAGGGGCCAAGAGACCCAGTACTTC. Looking up the rest from reference TRBV5-1 and TRBJ2-5 gives the full variable domain: KAGVTQTPRYLIKTRGQQVTLSCSPISGHRSVSWYQQTPGQGLQFLFEYFSETQRNKGNFPGRFSGRQFSNSRSEMNVSTLELGDSALYLCAGTELRGQETQYFGPGTRLLVL.

With respect to this clone: Mismatch with germline at one junction end may stem from a read error. The chain combines TRBV6-4 with TRBJ2-3; D perhaps matches TRBD1 (5 bases). Germline V gene lookup returns CDR1 MRHNA and CDR2 SNTAGT. This CDR3 comprises 13 residues. Here the CDR3 DNA reads TGTGCCAGCAGTGACAGGGCTACAGGTACGCAGTATTTT. It encodes CASSDRATGTQYF.

V is TRBV2 and J is TRBJ2-1; 7 bases are a match to TRBD1. Germline V gives CDR1 SNHLY, CDR2 FYNNEI. This CDR3 contains 15 residues. V shed 6 bases, J shed 3 bases, and the junction held 8 bases outside the gene matches. CDR3 region: CASRLPGQHYNEQFF. DNA of the CDR3: TGTGCCAGCAGGCTGCCGGGACAGCACTACAATGAGCAGTTCTTC.

V is TRBV9 and J is TRBJ2-1; D might be TRBD2 (6 bases). Germline lookup yields CDR1 SGDLS and CDR2 YYNGEE. This CDR3 region has 13 residues. Trimming pared 4 bases from V and 10 bases from J, leaving 15 bases between. In DNA, the CDR3 is TGTGCCAGCAGCCTTTGGACGGAGGGGGAGCAGTTCTTC. Its translation is CASSLWTEGEQFF.

This clone was picked up one time. The J gene is TRBJ1-4, the V gene TRBV5-4, with D possibly matching TRBD1 (5 bases). CDR3 length: 15 amino acids. Germline values: CDR1 SGHNT, CDR2 YYREEE (reference sequence). The germline V and J ends were trimmed by 4 bases and 0 bases, with 10 bases remaining between them. Here the CDR3 reads CASSLPTATNEKLFF. In DNA form, the CDR3 reads TGTGCCAGCAGCCTTCCGACAGCAACTAATGAAAAACTGTTTTTT.

This chain's CDR3 is CASSPGTGGSYGYTF. CDR3 DNA sequence: TGCGCCAGCAGCCCAGGGACAGGGGGATCCTACGGCTACACCTTC. The chain uses TRBV5-1 and TRBJ1-2, with 11 bases lining up with TRBD1. J was trimmed by 8 bases and V by 4 bases; bases with no gene match: 10. CDR1 is SGHRS, CDR2 YFSETQ, per germline. This CDR3 comprises 15 residues.

The V call is TRBV14, the J call TRBJ1-2, with D possibly matching TRBD1 (6 bases). V lost 4 bases, J lost 8 bases, and 20 bases lay in between. The CDR3 runs 15 residues. The germline gives CDR1 SGHDN, CDR2 FVKESK. This CDR3 reads CASSPTGAEPRGYTF. The DNA for the CDR3 is TGTGCCAGCAGCCCGACAGGAGCCGAACCCCGGGGCTACACCTTC.

Remarks on this clone: Other DNA sequences within the sample encode an identical CDR3. The chain has TRBV28 and TRBJ1-5; D possibly corresponds to TRBD1 (5 bases). Germline values: CDR1 MDHEN, CDR2 SYDVKM. This CDR3 has 13 residues. V was shortened by 5 bases and J by 4 bases, with 9 bases between the two germline ends. CDR3 residues: CASSRRGNQPQHF. In DNA, the CDR3 is TGTGCCAGCAGTAGGAGGGGTAATCAGCCCCAGCATTTT.